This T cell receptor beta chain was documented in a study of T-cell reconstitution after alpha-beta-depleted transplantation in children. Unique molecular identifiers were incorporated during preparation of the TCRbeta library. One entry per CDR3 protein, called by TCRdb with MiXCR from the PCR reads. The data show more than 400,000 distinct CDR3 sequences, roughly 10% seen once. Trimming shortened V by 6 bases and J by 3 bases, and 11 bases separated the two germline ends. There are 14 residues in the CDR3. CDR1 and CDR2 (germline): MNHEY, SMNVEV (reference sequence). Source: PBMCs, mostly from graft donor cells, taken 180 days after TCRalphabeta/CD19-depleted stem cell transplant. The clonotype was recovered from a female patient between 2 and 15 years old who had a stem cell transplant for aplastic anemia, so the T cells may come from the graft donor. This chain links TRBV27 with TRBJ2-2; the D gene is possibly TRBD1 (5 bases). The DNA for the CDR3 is TGTGCCAGCAGCCAAGGGGTCGACACCGGGGAGCTGTTTTTT. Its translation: CASSQGVDTGELFF.